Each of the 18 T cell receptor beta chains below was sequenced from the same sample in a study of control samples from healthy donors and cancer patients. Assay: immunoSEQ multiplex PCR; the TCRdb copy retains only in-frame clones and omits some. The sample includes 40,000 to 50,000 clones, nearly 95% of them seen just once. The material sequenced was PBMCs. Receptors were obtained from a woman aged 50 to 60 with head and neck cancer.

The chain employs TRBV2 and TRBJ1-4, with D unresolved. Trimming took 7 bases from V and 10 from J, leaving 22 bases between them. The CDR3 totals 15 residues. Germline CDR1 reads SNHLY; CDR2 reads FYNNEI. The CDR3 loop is CASTYPTEPKRKLFF. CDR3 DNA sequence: TGTGCCAGCACATACCCGACGGAGCCTAAGCGAAAACTGTTTTTT.

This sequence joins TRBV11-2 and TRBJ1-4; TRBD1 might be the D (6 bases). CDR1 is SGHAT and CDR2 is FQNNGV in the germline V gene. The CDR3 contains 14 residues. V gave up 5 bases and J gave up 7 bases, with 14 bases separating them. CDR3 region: CASSPTGPSEKLFF. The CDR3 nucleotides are TGTGCCAGCAGCCCTACAGGGCCAAGTGAAAAACTGTTTTTT.

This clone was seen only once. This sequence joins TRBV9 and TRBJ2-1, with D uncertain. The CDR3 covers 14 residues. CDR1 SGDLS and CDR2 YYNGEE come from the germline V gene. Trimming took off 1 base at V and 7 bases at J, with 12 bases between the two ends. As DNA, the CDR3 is TGTGCCAGCAGCGTAACCCCTGCGTGGAATGAGCAGTTCTTC. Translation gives CASSVTPAWNEQFF. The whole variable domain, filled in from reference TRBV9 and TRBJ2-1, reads DSGVTQTPKHLITATGQRVTLRCSPRSGDLSVYWYQQSLDQGLQFLIQYYNGEERAKGNILERFSAQQFPDLHSELNLSSLELGDSALYFCASSVTPAWNEQFFGPGTRLTVL.

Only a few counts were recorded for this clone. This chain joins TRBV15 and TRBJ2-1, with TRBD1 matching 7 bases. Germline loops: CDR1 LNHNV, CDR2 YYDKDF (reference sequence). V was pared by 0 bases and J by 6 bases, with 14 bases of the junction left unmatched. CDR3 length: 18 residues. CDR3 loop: CATSRDLGTATLGNEQFF. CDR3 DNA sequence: TGTGCCACCAGCAGAGATCTTGGGACAGCTACACTGGGCAATGAGCAGTTCTTC. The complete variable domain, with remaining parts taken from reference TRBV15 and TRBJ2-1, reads DAMVIQNPRYQVTQFGKPVTLSCSQTLNHNVMYWYQQKSSQAPKLLFHYYDKDFNNEADTPDNFQSRRPNTSFCFLDIRSPGLGDTAMYLCATSRDLGTATLGNEQFFGPGTRLTVL.

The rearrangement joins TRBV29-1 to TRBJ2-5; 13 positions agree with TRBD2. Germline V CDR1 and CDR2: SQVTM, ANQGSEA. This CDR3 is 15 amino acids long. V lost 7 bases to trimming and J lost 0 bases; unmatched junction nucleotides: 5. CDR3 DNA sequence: TGCAGCGCTTCGACTAGCGGGGGGTACCAAGAGACCCAGTACTTC. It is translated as CSASTSGGYQETQYF.

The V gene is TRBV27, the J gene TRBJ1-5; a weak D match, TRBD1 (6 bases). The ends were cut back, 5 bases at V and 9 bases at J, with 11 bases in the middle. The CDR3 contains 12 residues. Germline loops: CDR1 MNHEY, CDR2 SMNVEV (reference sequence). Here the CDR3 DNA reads TGTGCCAGCAGTCCGCTCAGGGGGCCCCAGCATTTT. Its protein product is CASSPLRGPQHF.

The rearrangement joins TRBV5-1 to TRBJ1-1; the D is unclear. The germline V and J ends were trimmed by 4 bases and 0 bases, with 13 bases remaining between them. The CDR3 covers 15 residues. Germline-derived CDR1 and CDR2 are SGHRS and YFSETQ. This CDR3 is CASSLGYVVNTEAFF. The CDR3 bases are TGCGCCAGCAGCCTAGGGTACGTAGTGAACACTGAAGCTTTCTTT.

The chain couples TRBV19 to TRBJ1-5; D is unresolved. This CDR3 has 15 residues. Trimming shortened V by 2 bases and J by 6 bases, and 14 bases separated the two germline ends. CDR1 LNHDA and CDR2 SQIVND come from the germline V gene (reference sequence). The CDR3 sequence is CASSIQLVHSQPQHF. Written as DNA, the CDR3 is TGTGCCAGTAGTATACAGTTGGTCCACAGTCAGCCCCAGCATTTT.

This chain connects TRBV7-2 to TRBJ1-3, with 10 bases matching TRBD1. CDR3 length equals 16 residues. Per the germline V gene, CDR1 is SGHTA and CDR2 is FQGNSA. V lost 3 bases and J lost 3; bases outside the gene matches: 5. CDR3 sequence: CASSLVGTGVGNTIYF. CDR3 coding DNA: TGTGCCAGCAGCTTGGTCGGGACAGGGGTTGGAAACACCATATATTTT.

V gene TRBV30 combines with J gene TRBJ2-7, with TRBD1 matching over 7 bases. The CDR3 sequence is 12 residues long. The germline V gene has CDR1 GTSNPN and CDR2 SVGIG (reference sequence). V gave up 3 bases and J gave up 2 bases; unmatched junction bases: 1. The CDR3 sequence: CAWRGGAYEQYF. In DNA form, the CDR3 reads TGTGCCTGGAGAGGGGGCGCCTACGAGCAGTACTTC.

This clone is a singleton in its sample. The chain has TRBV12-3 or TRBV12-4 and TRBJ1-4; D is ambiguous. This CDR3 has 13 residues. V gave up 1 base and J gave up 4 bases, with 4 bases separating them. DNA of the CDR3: TGTGCCAGCAGTTTAGACCGTAATGAAAAACTGTTTTTT. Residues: CASSLDRNEKLFF.

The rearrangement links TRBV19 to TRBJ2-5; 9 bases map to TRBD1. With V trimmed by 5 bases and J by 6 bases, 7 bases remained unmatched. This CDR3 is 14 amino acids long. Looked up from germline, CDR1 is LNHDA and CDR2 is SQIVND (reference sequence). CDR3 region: CASSFRTGDKTQYF. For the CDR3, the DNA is TGTGCCAGTAGTTTCCGGACAGGGGATAAGACCCAGTACTTC. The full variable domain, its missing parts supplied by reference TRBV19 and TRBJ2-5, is DGGITQSPKYLFRKEGQNVTLSCEQNLNHDAMYWYRQDPGQGLRLIYYSQIVNDFQKGDIAEGYSVSREKKESFPLTVTSAQKNPTAFYLCASSFRTGDKTQYFGPGTRLLVL.

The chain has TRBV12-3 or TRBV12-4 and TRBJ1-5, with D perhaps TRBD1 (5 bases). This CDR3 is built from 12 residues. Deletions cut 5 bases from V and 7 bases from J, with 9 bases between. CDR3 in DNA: TGTGCCAGCAGTCTACAGGCCCAGCCCCAGCATTTT. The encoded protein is CASSLQAQPQHF.

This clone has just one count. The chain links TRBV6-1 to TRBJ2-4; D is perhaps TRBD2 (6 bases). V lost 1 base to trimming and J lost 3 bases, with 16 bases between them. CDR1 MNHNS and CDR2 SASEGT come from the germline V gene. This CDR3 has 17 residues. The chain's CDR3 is CASSEESGLGGKNIQYF. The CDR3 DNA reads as TGTGCCAGCAGTGAAGAGTCAGGGTTGGGGGGCAAAAACATTCAGTACTTC.

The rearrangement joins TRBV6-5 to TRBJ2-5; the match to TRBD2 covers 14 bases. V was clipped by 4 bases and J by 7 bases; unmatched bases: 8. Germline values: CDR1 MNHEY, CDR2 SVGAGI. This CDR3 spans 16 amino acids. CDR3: CASSLGLAGGWRTQYF. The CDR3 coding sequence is TGTGCCAGCAGTTTAGGACTAGCGGGAGGTTGGAGGACCCAGTACTTC.

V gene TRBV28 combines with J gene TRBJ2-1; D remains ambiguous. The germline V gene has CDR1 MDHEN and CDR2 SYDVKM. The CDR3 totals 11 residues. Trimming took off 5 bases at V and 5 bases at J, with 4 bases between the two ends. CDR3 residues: CASSENNEQFF. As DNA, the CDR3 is TGTGCCAGCAGTGAAAACAATGAGCAGTTCTTC.

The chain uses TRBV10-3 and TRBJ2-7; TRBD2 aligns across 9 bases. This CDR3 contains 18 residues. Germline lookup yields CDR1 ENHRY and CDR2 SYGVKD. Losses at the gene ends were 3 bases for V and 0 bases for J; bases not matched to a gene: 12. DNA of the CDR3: TGTGCCATCAGTGACCCGCAGGTAGCGGGAGCGACCTCCTACGAGCAGTACTTC. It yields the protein CAISDPQVAGATSYEQYF.

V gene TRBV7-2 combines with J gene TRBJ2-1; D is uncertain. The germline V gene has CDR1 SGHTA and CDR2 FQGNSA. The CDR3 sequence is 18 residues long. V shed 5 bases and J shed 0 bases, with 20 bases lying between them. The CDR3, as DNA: TGTGCCAGCAGCCCAGGACCCTTCACGTTGAGCTCCTACAATGAGCAGTTCTTC. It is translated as CASSPGPFTLSSYNEQFF. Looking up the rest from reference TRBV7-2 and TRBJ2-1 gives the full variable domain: GAGVSQSPSNKVTEKGKDVELRCDPISGHTALYWYRQSLGQGLEFLIYFQGNSAPDKSGLPSDRFSAERTGGSVSTLTIQRTQQEDSAVYLCASSPGPFTLSSYNEQFFGPGTRLTVL.